The sequence of this T cell receptor beta chain was determined in a study of metastatic and nonmetastatic thyroid tumors. Whole-study context: Repertoire comparison spanned blood and tumor or nodule tissue of malignant and benign thyroid patients. Findings of the study overall: Relative to benign nodules, malignant thyroid tumors were reportedly characterized by significantly elevated TCR beta diversity in blood and tumor.

No treatment had been given to any patient before thyroid surgery. V was cut by 2 bases and J by 0 bases, with 11 bases left in between. From germline, CDR1 is LGHNT and CDR2 FRNRAP. This CDR3 has 15 residues. About this clone: The antigen remains unidentified.

Original analysis: A papillary thyroid cancer distant-metastasis classifier was built from CDR3 differences across clinicopathological groups. TCRdb re-analyzed the PCR reads using MiXCR. The V and J calls and clone size come from TCRdb's table, not from the authors' own analysis. The repertoire holds about 43,000 clones, approximately 25% seen once, with approximately 15% in the top ten. The clonotype was recovered from a female donor with papillary thyroid cancer or a benign thyroid nodule (not recorded which). Some clones in this sample may be carry-over from other donors' samples. The specimen sequenced was tumor tissue. The V gene is TRBV12-5, the J gene TRBJ2-7; possible D gene TRBD2, 6 bases. The CDR3 here is CASGLPSVSSYEQYF. The DNA for the CDR3 is TGTGCTAGTGGTTTGCCTAGCGTGAGCTCCTACGAGCAGTACTTC.